Here is one T cell receptor (beta chain) with its context. Its target is not known. The entry originates in a study of CD8 T cells in Susac syndrome. Study-wide results and limits: Regarding the TCR sequencing and HLA analysis, the study admitted that a relatively small number of individuals were involved.

RNA was extracted with the RNeasy kit, and a quantity of roughly 0.5 to 1 ug was reverse transcribed using random hexamers. The immunoSEQ assay covered 54 Vbeta and 13 Jbeta segments for CDR3. TCRdb itself ran the immunoSEQ multiplex PCR reads through MiXCR, one entry per CDR3 protein. This table has some 260,000 distinct CDR3 sequences, about 85% appearing once. V lost 3 bases to trimming and J lost 4 bases, with 12 bases between them. CDR1 is SNHLY and CDR2 is FYNNEI in the germline V gene. CDR3 length: 14 amino acids. This receptor was identified in a human donor with multiple sclerosis. The sequenced sample consisted of CD8+ T cells from PBMCs. The chain employs TRBV2 and TRBJ1-1; D uncertain. The DNA for the CDR3 is TGTGCCAGCAGTGATCCCATAATGGGCACTGAAGCTTTCTTT. Protein: CASSDPIMGTEAFF.